The next 16 T cell receptor beta chains were all read from a single sample in a study of response to subunit inactivated influenza vaccine. MiXCR, applied by TCRdb to the RT-PCR reads, yields one record per CDR3 protein. The repertoire holds fewer than 250,000 distinct CDR3 sequences, with about 15% as singletons. Specimen: CD8+ T cells sorted from PBMCs, collected more than 4 days after vaccination. Source of these receptors: a man aged 45-60 years who received an inactivated influenza vaccine.

The chain has TRBV7-6 and TRBJ2-1, with 7 bases matching TRBD2. J was trimmed by 3 bases and V by 1 base; bases with no gene match: 6. The germline gives CDR1 SGHVS, CDR2 FNYEAQ. The CDR3 has 16 amino acids. CDR3 DNA sequence: TGTGCCAGCAGCTTAGTCGGGGGGACCCACTACAATGAGCAGTTCTTC. It yields the protein CASSLVGGTHYNEQFF.

This clonotype has just a few counts. The chain is built from TRBV6-2 or TRBV6-3 and TRBJ1-5; D is ambiguous. V was shortened by 2 bases and J by 9 bases, with 8 bases between the two germline ends. There are 12 residues in the CDR3. CDR1 and CDR2 (germline): MNHEY, SVGEGT. CDR3 coding DNA: TGTGCCAGCAGTTACGGAGGTGGGCCCCAGCATTTT. Protein: CASSYGGGPQHF.

The chain links TRBV7-9 to TRBJ2-1; 9 bases are a match to TRBD2. The CDR3 totals 15 residues. Per germline, CDR1 SEHNR and CDR2 FQNEAQ (reference sequence). The V segment lost 5 bases and the J segment 3 bases; nucleotides outside the gene matches: 5. The CDR3 DNA is TGTGCCAGCAGCCCCCGCGGGAGGGGCTACAATGAGCAGTTCTTC. Amino acid sequence: CASSPRGRGYNEQFF.

This clonotype came up a few times. The V call is TRBV4-3, the J call TRBJ1-1; the D is unclear. CDR3 length: 14 residues. Germline-derived CDR1 and CDR2 are LGHNA and YSLEER. Trimming shortened V by 0 bases and J by 5 bases, and 10 bases separated the two germline ends. CDR3: CASSQDSLGTEAFF. The CDR3 nucleotides read TGCGCCAGCAGCCAAGATTCTTTGGGGACTGAAGCTTTCTTT.

This clonotype was observed many times. One end of the junction fails to match germline, which may point to a read error. The V and J genes are TRBV20-1 and TRBJ2-5; 10 bases fit TRBD1. The CDR3 has 12 amino acids. Per germline, CDR1 DFQATT and CDR2 SNEGSKA (reference sequence). The CDR3 sequence: CSARRTGGTKNF. The CDR3 region has the DNA TGCAGTGCTAGAAGGACAGGGGGTACCAAGAACTTC.

This clonotype was counted a few times. The rearrangement joins TRBV4-3 to TRBJ2-7, with TRBD1 as a possible D gene (6 bases). V was shortened by 1 base and J by 5 bases, with 9 bases between the two germline ends. The CDR3 totals 13 residues. Germline V lookup: CDR1 LGHNA, CDR2 YSLEER. The CDR3 is CASSQAQGDEQYF. CDR3 sequence (DNA): TGCGCCAGCAGCCAAGCACAGGGTGACGAGCAGTACTTC.

The rearrangement links TRBV3-1 to TRBJ2-3, with D uncertain. Germline CDR1 is LGHDT and CDR2 is YNNKEL (reference sequence). V lost 2 bases and J lost 6, with 12 bases in between. The CDR3 covers 14 residues. In DNA form, the CDR3 reads TGTGCCAGCAGCCAATCCCCCGTGTGGGATACGCAGTATTTT. As protein: CASSQSPVWDTQYF.

The rearrangement links TRBV12-3 or TRBV12-4 to TRBJ2-7; 12 nucleotides line up with TRBD2. The CDR3 contains 17 residues. The junction had 13 bases not matched to a gene; V was cut back by 6 bases and J by 4 bases. CDR3 coding DNA: TGTGCCAGCAGCGGACTAGCGGGGTTATCATCTTTTTACGAGCAGTACTTC. Translation: CASSGLAGLSSFYEQYF.

The rearrangement joins TRBV25-1 to TRBJ2-5; no firm D call. The V gene lost 0 bases and the J gene lost 7 bases, with 15 bases spanning the gap. Per germline, CDR1 MGHDK and CDR2 SYGVNS. The CDR3 is made up of 15 amino acids. The CDR3 loop is CASSEYSSAFRTQYF. CDR3 DNA: TGTGCCAGCAGTGAATATTCCTCGGCTTTCCGGACCCAGTACTTC.

This clonotype has a handful of counts. The chain carries TRBV29-1 and TRBJ1-4; tentatively, D is TRBD1 (5 bases). V was clipped by 6 bases and J by 6 bases, with 23 bases between them. The germline V gene has CDR1 SQVTM and CDR2 ANQGSEA. CDR3 length: 16 amino acids. The CDR3 sequence is CSVSGWDGDIDEKLFF. CDR3 DNA sequence: TGCAGCGTCTCAGGGTGGGACGGGGATATTGATGAAAAACTGTTTTTT.

V is TRBV4-3 and J is TRBJ2-3, with D perhaps matching TRBD2 (6 bases). The CDR3 runs 15 residues. V was trimmed by 1 base and J by 2 bases, leaving 10 bases between them. Germline V gives CDR1 LGHNA, CDR2 YSLEER. The DNA for the CDR3 is TGCGCCAGCAGCCAAGGTGGGGGGACCACAGATACGCAGTATTTT. Protein: CASSQGGGTTDTQYF.

The chain couples TRBV29-1 to TRBJ2-4; TRBD1 is a possible D gene (5 bases). Trimming cost V 7 bases and J 0 bases, with 13 bases left between them. Germline V CDR1 and CDR2: SQVTM, ANQGSEA. The CDR3 loop spans 14 amino acids. Here the CDR3 reads CSAGQTLAKNIQYF. In DNA form, the CDR3 reads TGCAGCGCCGGACAAACCTTAGCCAAAAACATTCAGTACTTC.

This clonotype occurred a few times. The CDR3 DNA sequence: TGTGCCAGCAGTTTTTCAGGGAGGGCGGGAGAGACCCAGTACTTC. This encodes CASSFSGRAGETQYF. This rearrangement joins TRBV12-3 or TRBV12-4 to TRBJ2-5; 7 bases fit TRBD2. The trim removed 3 bases at V and 4 bases at J, leaving 8 bases unmatched. There are 15 residues in the CDR3.

Only a few counts were recorded for this clonotype. The V and J genes are TRBV7-9 and TRBJ1-1; unclear D gene. CDR1 is SEHNR and CDR2 is FQNEAQ in the germline V gene (reference sequence). The V gene lost 2 bases and the J gene lost 3 bases, with 7 bases spanning the gap. This CDR3 is 13 amino acids long. CDR3 coding DNA: TGTGCCAGCAGCTTACGGGCAGACACTGAAGCTTTCTTT. Protein sequence: CASSLRADTEAFF.

This clonotype was seen a few times. The chain combines TRBV7-8 with TRBJ2-7; D tentatively fits TRBD1 or TRBD2 (5 bases each). CDR3 length: 14 residues. V was trimmed by 4 bases and J by 3 bases, leaving 13 bases between them. Germline V gene data show CDR1 as SGHVS and CDR2 as FQNEAQ. CDR3 sequence (DNA): TGTGCCAGCAGCTATGAGGGGCCCGTCTACGAGCAGTACTTC. Encoded protein: CASSYEGPVYEQYF.

This clonotype was found many times. The V gene is TRBV29-1, the J gene TRBJ2-1, with D hard to call. The length of the CDR3 is 18 residues. Trimming took 0 bases from V and 7 from J, leaving 25 bases between them. The germline gives CDR1 SQVTM, CDR2 ANQGSEA. The CDR3 is CSVEDPRDRPTPLNEQFF. The CDR3 DNA reads as TGCAGCGTTGAAGATCCCCGAGATAGACCAACGCCCCTGAATGAGCAGTTCTTC.